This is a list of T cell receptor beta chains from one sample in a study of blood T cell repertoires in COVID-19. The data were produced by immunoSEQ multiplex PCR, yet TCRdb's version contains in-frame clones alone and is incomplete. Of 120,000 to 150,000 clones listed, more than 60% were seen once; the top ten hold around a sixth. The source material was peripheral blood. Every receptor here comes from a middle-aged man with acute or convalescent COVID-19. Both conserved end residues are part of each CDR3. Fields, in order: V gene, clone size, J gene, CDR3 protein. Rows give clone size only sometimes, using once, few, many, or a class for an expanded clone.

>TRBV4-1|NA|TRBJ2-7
CASSQDPGTRGEQYF
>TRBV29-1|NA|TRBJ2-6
CSALGGGANVLTF
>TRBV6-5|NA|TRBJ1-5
CASSYGQNSNQPQHF
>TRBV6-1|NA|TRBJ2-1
CASSEDSSYNEQFF
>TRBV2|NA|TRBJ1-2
CASTLQGEGGYTF
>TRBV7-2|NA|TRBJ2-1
CASRLNEGSLIYNEQFF
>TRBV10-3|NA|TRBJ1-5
CAPSPGQGEKPQHF
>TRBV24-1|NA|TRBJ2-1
CATSDPNLVNEQFF
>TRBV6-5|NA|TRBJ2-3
CASERQGEADTQYF
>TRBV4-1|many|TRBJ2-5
CASSQDRLAGVQETQYF
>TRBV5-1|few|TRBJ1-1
CASSHDNSATEAFF
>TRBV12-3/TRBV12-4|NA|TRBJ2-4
CASRSTSDYIQYF
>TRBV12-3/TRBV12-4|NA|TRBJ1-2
CASSKDRIYGYTF
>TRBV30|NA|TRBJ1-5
CAWSRPGTGTNQPQHF
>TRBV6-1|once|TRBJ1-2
CASSEVAGTVGYTF
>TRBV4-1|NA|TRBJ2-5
CASSHTLAGGQETQYF
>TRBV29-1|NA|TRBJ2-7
CSVETTRDYEQYF
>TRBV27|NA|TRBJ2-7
CASSLLAGVGEQYF
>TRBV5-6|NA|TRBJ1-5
CASSLTGYSNQPQHF
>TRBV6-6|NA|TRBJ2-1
CASSYGQENEQFF
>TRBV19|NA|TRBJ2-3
CASADRGKTDTQYF
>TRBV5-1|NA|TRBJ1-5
CASSVGQGPNQPQHF
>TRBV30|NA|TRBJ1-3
CAWARSGNTIYF
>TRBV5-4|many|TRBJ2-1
CASSLASNYNEQFF
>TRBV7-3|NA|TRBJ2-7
CASSLIFPQPRGQGITRAYEQYF
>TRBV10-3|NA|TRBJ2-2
CAISEPLTGSTGELFF
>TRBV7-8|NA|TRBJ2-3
CASRELVSTDTQYF
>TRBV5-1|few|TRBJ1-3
CASSITGSSGNTIYF
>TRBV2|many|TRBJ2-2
CASNPGQGASGELFF
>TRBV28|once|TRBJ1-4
CASGRTGVGEKLFF
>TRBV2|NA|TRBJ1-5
CASSEQGGNQPQHF
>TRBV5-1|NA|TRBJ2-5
CASSFTGDKETQYF
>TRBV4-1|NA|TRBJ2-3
CASSLSGTSDSDTQYF
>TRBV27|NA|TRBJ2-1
CASSLLTGGGQFF